This TCR beta chain appears in the sequencing data of a study of control samples from healthy donors and cancer patients (dated by TCRdb to the early 2020s). The germline V gene (reference sequence) yields LNHDA for CDR1 and SQIVND for CDR2. V gives up 3 bases and J gives up 7 bases, and the segment between their germline ends measures 7 bases. From cysteine to phenylalanine, the CDR3 is 13 amino acids long. Only CDR3 DNA is held: 39 bases, read in frame from base 1. For this clone: Its specific antigen is unknown. No quality values exist for individual bases; no much larger clone is one base distant.

The library was built by means of the immunoSEQ multiplex PCR assay. TCRdb took over this immuneACCESS table, retaining in-frame rearrangements with V and J assigned. Such tables are incomplete; in checked studies, under half of the missing clones stem from an unresolved V gene, and the remainder is unexplained. The sample yields about 120,000 clones; about 91% were counted once. The top ten constitute 3.4% of the sample. The sample taken for sequencing was blood. Recombination joined TRBV19 with TRBJ1-6, with the D gene not clear enough to name. This sequence originates from a middle-aged man in good health. The sequenced DNA: TGTGCCAGTAGTATGGGGATCAATTCACCCCTCCACTTT. This encodes CASSMGINSPLHF.